One sample yielded the 28 T cell receptor beta chains listed below, sequenced in a study of cytomegalovirus exposure and HLA in healthy donors. Some clones are missing from TCRdb's copy, which holds only in-frame ones; the method was immunoSEQ multiplex PCR. Among roughly 200,000 clones listed, about 81% were seen once. Sequencing was done on a sample of PBMCs. Receptor source: a woman younger than 45 in good health and CMV-seronegative.

The CDR3 DNA is TGTGCCTGGAGGGGGGCCTGGAAGCAGTACTTC. It is translated as CAWRGAWKQYF. The chain uses TRBV30 and TRBJ2-7; perhaps TRBD1 as D (6 bases). V shed 3 bases and J shed 8 bases, with 11 bases lying between them. The length of the CDR3 is 11 residues. CDR1 is GTSNPN and CDR2 is SVGIG in the germline V gene (reference sequence).

The chain carries TRBV5-1 and TRBJ2-5, with TRBD1 matching 7 bases. With 4 bases clipped from V and 5 bases from J, the junction kept 8 bases outside the gene matches. Germline values: CDR1 SGHRS, CDR2 YFSETQ. The CDR3 spans 14 residues. The CDR3 loop reads CASSEDRSWETQYF. CDR3 sequence (DNA): TGCGCCAGCAGCGAGGACAGGAGTTGGGAGACCCAGTACTTC.

CDR3 loop: CASSGDRGIEQYF. The DNA of the CDR3 is TGTGCCAGCAGTGGGGACAGGGGGATTGAGCAGTACTTC. The V gene is TRBV2, the J gene TRBJ2-7, with 11 nucleotides matching TRBD1. Germline trimming cut 4 bases from V and 7 bases from J; bases unmatched to any gene: 3. Per germline, CDR1 SNHLY and CDR2 FYNNEI. The CDR3 has 13 amino acids.

The chain recombines TRBV11-2 with TRBJ2-6; no clear D gene. CDR3 length: 16 residues. V lost 0 bases and J lost 0, with 6 bases in between. Germline V gene lookup returns CDR1 SGHAT and CDR2 FQNNGV. The CDR3 DNA reads TGTGCCAGCAGCTTAGACCCCTCCTCTGGGGCCAACGTCCTGACTTTC. As protein: CASSLDPSSGANVLTF.

The table lists this clone with a few counts. The genes are TRBV30 and TRBJ1-6; 7 bases align to TRBD1. The V segment lost 5 bases and the J segment 6 bases; nucleotides outside the gene matches: 4. Germline values: CDR1 GTSNPN, CDR2 SVGIG (reference sequence). The CDR3 loop spans 13 amino acids. CDR3 region: CAWGGQFNSPLHF. CDR3 nucleotide sequence: TGTGCCTGGGGGGGACAGTTTAATTCACCCCTCCACTTT. The full variable domain, its missing parts supplied by reference TRBV30 and TRBJ1-6, is SQTIHQWPATLVQPVGSPLSLECTVEGTSNPNLYWYRQAAGRGLQLLFYSVGIGQISSEVPQNLSASRPQDRQFILSSKKLLLSDSGFYLCAWGGQFNSPLHFGNGTRLTVT.

CDR3 protein: CASISRIFLYGYTF. CDR3 in DNA: TGTGCCAGCATATCGCGTATATTTCTCTATGGCTACACCTTC. The genes are TRBV28 and TRBJ1-2; D remains ambiguous. Germline assignment: CDR1 MDHEN and CDR2 SYDVKM. The CDR3 is 14 residues long. Trimming stripped 7 bases from V and 4 bases from J, with 16 bases between.

The genes are TRBV6-5 and TRBJ1-1; 7 bases align to TRBD1. CDR3 size: 14 residues. V shed 4 bases, J shed 4 bases, and the junction held 6 bases outside the gene matches. Germline loops: CDR1 MNHEY, CDR2 SVGAGI. The DNA of the CDR3 is TGTGCCAGCAGTTCATTTTACAGGGGCACTGAAGCTTTCTTT. This encodes CASSSFYRGTEAFF.

The V and J genes are TRBV7-8 and TRBJ2-7; a weak D match, TRBD1 (6 bases). The CDR3 spans 14 residues. V was shortened by 1 base and J by 4 bases, with 11 bases between the two germline ends. Per the germline V gene, CDR1 is SGHVS and CDR2 is FQNEAQ. The CDR3, as DNA: TGTGCCAGCAGCTTAGGGGGGCCTGGGTACGAGCAGTACTTC. Translated: CASSLGGPGYEQYF.

This chain connects TRBV20-1 to TRBJ1-5; 7 nucleotides agree with TRBD1. The junction had 7 bases not matched to a gene; V was cut back by 6 bases and J by 11 bases. Germline-derived CDR1 and CDR2 are DFQATT and SNEGSKA (reference sequence). This CDR3 comprises 11 residues. As DNA, the CDR3 is TGCAGTGCCACTGACAGGGTAGCCCAGCATTTT. Its protein is CSATDRVAQHF.

The chain has TRBV5-1 and TRBJ2-1, with D perhaps matching TRBD2 (6 bases). The germline CDR1 and CDR2 sequences are SGHRS and YFSETQ. V lost 5 bases to trimming and J lost 7 bases, with 22 bases between them. This CDR3 is 16 amino acids long. The CDR3 DNA reads TGCGCCAGCAGGTCCGTTGGCGGGAATGCAGTGAATGAGCAGTTCTTC. It encodes CASRSVGGNAVNEQFF. Based on the CDR3 plus reference TRBV5-1 and TRBJ2-1, the full variable domain is KAGVTQTPRYLIKTRGQQVTLSCSPISGHRSVSWYQQTPGQGLQFLFEYFSETQRNKGNFPGRFSGRQFSNSRSEMNVSTLELGDSALYLCASRSVGGNAVNEQFFGPGTRLTVL.

The rearrangement uses TRBV5-4 and TRBJ1-4; D is perhaps TRBD1 (6 bases). The V end lost 2 bases, the J end lost 2 bases, and 7 bases lay between the germline ends. The CDR3 is 14 residues long. In germline, CDR1 is SGHNT, CDR2 YYREEE (reference sequence). The CDR3 DNA reads as TGTGCCAGCAGCTTACAGGGTACTAATGAAAAACTGTTTTTT. Translated: CASSLQGTNEKLFF.

This chain connects TRBV6-5 to TRBJ1-2; weak D call: TRBD1 (6 bases). Germline assignment: CDR1 MNHEY and CDR2 SVGAGI. The CDR3 is made up of 15 amino acids. V lost 6 bases and J lost 10, with 24 bases in between. Here the CDR3 reads CASSKGVAGAQAYTF. In nucleotides, the CDR3 is TGTGCCAGCAGCAAAGGGGTTGCAGGGGCGCAAGCCTACACCTTC.

The chain links TRBV5-6 to TRBJ2-7; D gene unclear. The CDR3 is 13 residues long. Between the trimmed V and J ends, which lost 2 bases and 6 bases, there was a span of 12 bases. The germline CDR1 and CDR2 sequences are SGHDT and YYEEEE. DNA for the CDR3: TGTGCCAGCAGCTTCCTGGGCTCTCCCGAGCAGTACTTC. Protein product: CASSFLGSPEQYF.

The J gene is TRBJ1-4, the V gene TRBV5-1; D uncertain. Trimming removed 0 bases from V and 8 bases from J, with 11 bases in between. This CDR3 has 14 amino acids. Per the germline V gene, CDR1 is SGHRS and CDR2 is YFSETQ. CDR3 sequence: CASSLVGSAEKLFF. The CDR3 bases are TGCGCCAGCAGCTTGGTTGGGAGCGCGGAAAAACTGTTTTTT.

The chain uses TRBV2 and TRBJ1-1; 7 bases match TRBD1. The germline gives CDR1 SNHLY, CDR2 FYNNEI. The CDR3 is made up of 15 amino acids. The V gene end was trimmed by 6 bases and the J gene end by 4 bases; junction bases not matched to a gene: 11. The CDR3 bases are TGTGCCAGCAGGGGGGAAAACAGGGGTACCACTGAAGCTTTCTTT. It encodes CASRGENRGTTEAFF.

The chain is built from TRBV6-6 and TRBJ2-3, with TRBD2 as a possible D gene (5 bases). CDR1 MNHNY and CDR2 SVGAGI come from the germline V gene (reference sequence). The CDR3 contains 16 residues. V was trimmed by 0 bases and J by 2 bases, leaving 12 bases between them. Here the CDR3 reads CASSYSRANPTDTQYF. The CDR3, as DNA: TGTGCCAGCAGTTACTCGCGGGCTAACCCCACAGATACGCAGTATTTT.

The rearrangement links TRBV27 to TRBJ1-5; D unresolved. CDR3 length: 18 residues. Per the germline V gene, CDR1 is MNHEY and CDR2 is SMNVEV (reference sequence). Trimming took off 2 bases at V and 0 bases at J, with 17 bases between the two ends. This chain's CDR3 is CASSLNQAGINSNQPQHF. In DNA, the CDR3 is TGTGCCAGCAGTTTAAATCAGGCGGGGATTAATAGCAATCAGCCCCAGCATTTT.

V and J are TRBV10-3 and TRBJ2-3; the match to TRBD2 covers 9 bases. The CDR3 is made up of 14 amino acids. With 8 bases clipped from V and 5 bases from J, the junction kept 8 bases outside the gene matches. The germline V gene encodes CDR1 ENHRY and CDR2 SYGVKD. CDR3 DNA sequence: TGTGCCATCTGGTCGGGACTAGCCGTAGATACGCAGTATTTT. Its protein product is CAIWSGLAVDTQYF.

The chain combines TRBV28 with TRBJ1-5, with a weak D call TRBD1 (6 bases). Trimming left V 7 bases short and J 4 bases short, with 17 bases between. Germline V CDR1 and CDR2: MDHEN, SYDVKM. This CDR3 has 15 residues. DNA of the CDR3: TGTGCCAGCACCTTAGGGGGGGTGCGGAATCAGCCCCAGCATTTT. Protein: CASTLGGVRNQPQHF.

This clone showed up many times. The chain's CDR3 is CASSEEEGREDQETQYF. CDR3 in DNA: TGTGCCAGCAGTGAGGAGGAAGGTCGGGAGGACCAAGAGACCCAGTACTTC. This sequence joins TRBV25-1 and TRBJ2-5; 7 nucleotides line up with TRBD2. The germline CDR1 and CDR2 sequences are MGHDK and SYGVNS. This CDR3 contains 17 residues. The V segment lost 3 bases and the J segment 0 bases; nucleotides outside the gene matches: 10. The variable domain in full, with the rest retrieved from reference TRBV25-1 and TRBJ2-5, is EADIYQTPRYLVIGTGKKITLECSQTMGHDKMYWYQQDPGMELHLIHYSYGVNSTEKGDLSSESTVSRIRTEHFPLTLESARPSHTSQYLCASSEEEGREDQETQYFGPGTRLLVL.

The chain is built from TRBV10-3 and TRBJ1-5; D may be TRBD1 (6 bases). Germline CDR1 is ENHRY and CDR2 is SYGVKD. V lost 5 bases and J lost 4, with 6 bases in between. The CDR3 runs to 12 residues. DNA for the CDR3: TGTGCCATCAGTACAGGGAATCAGCCCCAGCATTTT. This translates into CAISTGNQPQHF.

This chain links TRBV5-1 with TRBJ2-1, with 10 nucleotides matching TRBD1. After removal of 4 bases from V and 7 bases from J, the junction contained 5 bases not matched to a gene. Per germline, CDR1 SGHRS and CDR2 YFSETQ. The CDR3 runs to 14 residues. CDR3: CASSGGQGLNEQFF. DNA for the CDR3: TGCGCCAGCAGCGGGGGACAGGGGTTGAATGAGCAGTTCTTC.

The chain couples TRBV7-7 to TRBJ2-5; 8 nucleotides align to TRBD1. J was trimmed by 5 bases and V by 5 bases; bases with no gene match: 10. CDR1 and CDR2 (germline): SSHAT, FNYEAQ (reference sequence). CDR3 length equals 15 residues. The CDR3 bases are TGTGCCAGCAGCGCCCAGGCGCGGACAGGGGAGACCCAGTACTTC. Encoded protein: CASSAQARTGETQYF.

The rearrangement links TRBV19 to TRBJ2-4, with 9 bases matching TRBD1. J was trimmed by 1 base and V by 5 bases; bases with no gene match: 9. This CDR3 contains 17 residues. CDR1 is LNHDA, CDR2 SQIVND, per germline (reference sequence). The CDR3: CASSPRTGVGAKNIQYF. CDR3 nucleotides: TGTGCCAGTAGTCCCCGGACAGGGGTGGGGGCCAAAAACATTCAGTACTTC.

V usage is TRBV2 and J usage is TRBJ2-3; 7 bases match TRBD1. CDR1 is SNHLY, CDR2 FYNNEI, per germline. The trim removed 0 bases at V and 3 bases at J, leaving 9 bases unmatched. The CDR3 covers 17 residues. The CDR3 loop is CASSEAGRQGRTDTQYF. The CDR3 DNA is TGTGCCAGCAGTGAAGCGGGGCGACAGGGTAGGACAGATACGCAGTATTTT.

The chain employs TRBV6-7 and TRBJ1-6; 7 bases match TRBD1. TRBV6-7 is filed as an ORF, its function uncertain. CDR3 length: 15 residues. V dropped 6 bases and J dropped 9; count of bases not matched to a gene: 11. The CDR3 DNA reads as TGTGCCAGCAGCCAGATGCAGGGGGTTGGTTCACCCCTCCACTTT. Residues: CASSQMQGVGSPLHF.

This chain uses TRBV5-1 with TRBJ2-3, with 14 nucleotides matching TRBD2. The CDR3 is 17 residues long. Germline V lookup: CDR1 SGHRS, CDR2 YFSETQ. V gave up 4 bases and J gave up 2 bases; unmatched junction bases: 6. The CDR3 DNA reads TGCGCCAGCAGCCCACCGGGACTAGCGGGAGCCACAGATACGCAGTATTTT. It yields the protein CASSPPGLAGATDTQYF.

The chain recombines TRBV2 with TRBJ2-1; the match to TRBD1 covers 8 bases. Germline-derived CDR1 and CDR2 are SNHLY and FYNNEI. Germline trimming cut 4 bases from V and 0 bases from J; bases unmatched to any gene: 5. This CDR3 region has 16 residues. CDR3 nucleotide sequence: TGTGCCAGCAGTGTTCTAGACAGGGGCTCCTACAATGAGCAGTTCTTC. It yields the protein CASSVLDRGSYNEQFF.